This entry lists 22 T cell receptor beta chains sequenced from one sample in a study of molecular identifiers for immune sequencing clone quantification (dated by TCRdb to about 2018). Preparation of the library involved PCR. Sequencer: NextSeq 500. In TCRdb, the public reads were trimmed at Q25 with fastp and aligned with MiXCR, with productive beta chains retained. Rows merge per CDR3 protein into single entries with the most common DNA and genes. This sample has over 100,000 distinct CDR3 sequences in its table, and 30% to 35% of those were observed once. About 9.7% of the sample goes to the ten largest clones. The material sequenced was naive CD8+ T cells from blood, with Jurkat cell RNA spiked in. The cell subset or site label on this specimen signifies: FACS-sorted CD8+CD4-CCR7+CD45RA+ naive T cells. Source of these receptors: a human donor in good health. Some libraries in this study had Jurkat cell RNA spiked in.

This clonotype was counted many times. The chain is built from TRBV20-1 and TRBJ2-5; 11 bases line up with TRBD2. There are 16 residues in the CDR3. CDR1 and CDR2 from the germline V gene are DFQATT and SNEGSKA (reference sequence). V was pared by 5 bases and J by 3 bases, with 11 bases of the junction left unmatched. CDR3 amino acids: CSAWNLAGGGKETQYF. CDR3 coding DNA: TGCAGTGCTTGGAACCTAGCGGGAGGTGGGAAAGAGACCCAGTACTTC.

The rearrangement links TRBV29-1 to TRBJ1-2; 8 nucleotides line up with TRBD1. V gave up 1 base and J gave up 4 bases; unmatched junction bases: 14. Germline V gives CDR1 SQVTM, CDR2 ANQGSEA. The CDR3 spans 17 residues. Written as DNA, the CDR3 is TGCAGCGTTGAAGGCCCCGGGACAGGTCCGTCGAGCTATGGCTACACCTTC. Its translation: CSVEGPGTGPSSYGYTF. Complete variable domain (other parts from reference TRBV29-1 and TRBJ1-2): SAVISQKPSRDICQRGTSLTIQCQVDSQVTMMFWYRQQPGQSLTLIATANQGSEATYESGFVIDKFPISRPNLTFSTLTVSNMSPEDSSIYLCSVEGPGTGPSSYGYTFGSGTRLTVV.

The sample holds a few counts of this clonotype. V is TRBV28 and J is TRBJ2-7, with TRBD1 matching 9 bases. Germline values: CDR1 MDHEN, CDR2 SYDVKM. Losses at the gene ends were 6 bases for V and 3 bases for J; bases not matched to a gene: 3. The CDR3 runs to 13 residues. The CDR3 DNA follows: TGTGCCAGCAGCTGGACAGGGGACTACGAGCAGTACTTC. Translating gives CASSWTGDYEQYF.

The chain employs TRBV9 and TRBJ2-7; D assignment may be TRBD1 or TRBD2 (5 bases each). The CDR3 is 13 amino acids. V dropped 3 bases and J dropped 5 bases, with 12 bases sitting between them. Germline V gene sequence: CDR1 SGDLS, CDR2 YYNGEE. CDR3 sequence (DNA): TGTGCCAGCAGCGGGGGCGCCGGGGACGAGCAGTACTTC. Encoded protein: CASSGGAGDEQYF.

This clonotype occurred many times. This rearrangement joins TRBV6-1 to TRBJ1-5; TRBD1 is a possible D gene (6 bases). The CDR3 runs 14 residues. The germline V gene has CDR1 MNHNS and CDR2 SASEGT. V was clipped by 7 bases and J by 0 bases, with 10 bases between them. For the CDR3, the DNA is TGTGCCAGCACCCAGGGGTTTAGCAATCAGCCCCAGCATTTT. It translates to CASTQGFSNQPQHF.

The rearrangement links TRBV5-6 to TRBJ2-3, with D possibly matching TRBD2 (6 bases). Germline CDR1 reads SGHDT; CDR2 reads YYEEEE. Trimming removed 5 bases from V and 9 bases from J, with 13 bases in between. The CDR3 contains 12 residues. The CDR3 spells CASRVGLSTQYF. The CDR3 coding sequence is TGTGCCAGCAGAGTGGGACTTTCCACGCAGTATTTT.

The V and J genes are TRBV7-9 and TRBJ2-2; TRBD2 might be the D (6 bases). V lost 2 bases and J lost 1, with 20 bases in between. Germline V gene data show CDR1 as SEHNR and CDR2 as FQNEAQ (reference sequence). The CDR3 is 19 residues long. The CDR3 region is CASSLLQVMGGRNTGELFF. The CDR3 DNA sequence: TGTGCCAGCAGCTTACTACAGGTTATGGGGGGTCGGAACACCGGGGAGCTGTTTTTT.

The J gene is TRBJ1-5, the V gene TRBV28; D uncertain. This CDR3 is built from 11 residues. CDR1 MDHEN and CDR2 SYDVKM come from the germline V gene. Trimming took 7 bases from V and 6 from J, leaving 7 bases between them. This CDR3 reads CASTAGQPQHF. In DNA form, the CDR3 reads TGTGCCAGCACGGCAGGTCAGCCCCAGCATTTT. Full variable domain (remainder filled in from reference TRBV28 and TRBJ1-5): DVKVTQSSRYLVKRTGEKVFLECVQDMDHENMFWYRQDPGLGLRLIYFSYDVKMKEKGDIPEGYSVSREKKERFSLILESASTNQTSMYLCASTAGQPQHFGDGTRLSIL.

This clonotype was counted a single time. The rearrangement joins TRBV3-1 to TRBJ2-7; 8 nucleotides match TRBD2. Unmatched junction bases numbered 10, after V lost 6 bases and J lost 3 bases. Germline CDR1 reads LGHDT; CDR2 reads YNNKEL (reference sequence). This CDR3 has 15 amino acids. The CDR3 loop reads CASRQGLEWGYEQYF. The CDR3 DNA reads as TGTGCCAGCAGACAGGGACTAGAATGGGGCTACGAGCAGTACTTC.

The chain joins TRBV24-1 to TRBJ1-2; unclear D gene. The CDR3 consists of 15 residues. V gave up 6 bases and J gave up 7 bases, with 20 bases separating them. The germline V gene encodes CDR1 KGHDR and CDR2 SFDVKD. CDR3 loop: CATSSPDYGVVGYTF. The DNA of the CDR3 is TGTGCCACCAGTTCCCCGGACTATGGCGTTGTTGGCTACACCTTC.

About this clonotype itself: An end of the junction does not agree with germline; a read error may underlie this. V and J are TRBV27 and TRBJ2-6; perhaps D is TRBD1 or TRBD2 (7 bases each). The germline V gene has CDR1 MNHEY and CDR2 SMNVEV (reference sequence). CDR3 length: 16 residues. CDR3: CASSNQGGSGAIVLTF. The CDR3 bases are TGTGCCAGCAGCAATCAGGGGGGGTCTGGGGCCATCGTCCTGACTTTC.

This chain joins TRBV3-1 and TRBJ2-5; D may correspond to TRBD1 or TRBD2 (5 bases each). Germline V lookup: CDR1 LGHDT, CDR2 YNNKEL (reference sequence). V shed 7 bases and J shed 7 bases, with 16 bases lying between them. This CDR3 has 13 residues. In nucleotides, the CDR3 is TGTGCCAGCAATTCCGAGGGGTGGGCGACCCAGTACTTC. Translation: CASNSEGWATQYF.

V is TRBV9 and J is TRBJ2-1, with 10 bases lining up with TRBD2. Germline V gene lookup returns CDR1 SGDLS and CDR2 YYNGEE. V trimming: 0 bases; J trimming: 6 bases; junction bases outside the gene matches: 6. The CDR3 consists of 16 residues. CDR3 DNA: TGTGCCAGCAGCGTAGGAAGCGGGGGGGCTCTCAATGAGCAGTTCTTC. This encodes CASSVGSGGALNEQFF.

This clonotype was picked up many times. V usage is TRBV25-1 and J usage is TRBJ2-7, with TRBD1 identical over 9 bases. Per the germline V gene, CDR1 is MGHDK and CDR2 is SYGVNS. The CDR3 sequence is 13 residues long. V dropped 6 bases and J dropped 3; count of bases not matched to a gene: 3. Written as DNA, the CDR3 is TGTGCCAGCAGATCGGACAGGGGCTACGAGCAGTACTTC. This sequence encodes CASRSDRGYEQYF.

The chain carries TRBV27 and TRBJ2-5; tentatively, D is TRBD2 (5 bases). CDR3 length: 15 residues. CDR1 is MNHEY, CDR2 SMNVEV, per germline (reference sequence). Trimming removed 6 bases at V and 5 bases at J, with 19 bases between. In DNA, the CDR3 is TGTGCCAGCAGCACTCTTTGGGAGCTCGGGGAGACCCAGTACTTC. Amino acid sequence: CASSTLWELGETQYF.

To note about this clonotype: One end of the junction fails to match germline, which may point to a read error. The chain carries TRBV6-1 and TRBJ2-2, with 7 positions matching TRBD2. Germline CDR1 reads MNHNS; CDR2 reads SASEGT. CDR3 length equals 14 residues. The CDR3 loop reads CASGRGWNAGELFF. In DNA form, the CDR3 reads TGTGCCAGCGGGAGGGGATGGAACGCCGGGGAGCTGTTTTTT.

This clonotype was recorded at least ten times. This sequence joins TRBV23-1 and TRBJ1-5; no clear D gene. TRBV23-1 is identified as an open reading frame with a role that is uncertain. Trimming cost V 4 bases and J 7 bases, with 5 bases left between them. There are 11 residues in the CDR3. DNA of the CDR3: TGCGCCAGCAGTCCCGCCCAGCCCCAGCATTTT. Protein: CASSPAQPQHF.

This clonotype was found a few times. J is TRBJ2-3 and V is TRBV11-2, with D perhaps being TRBD1 or TRBD2 (5 bases each). The CDR3 length is 16 residues. The V end lost 1 base, the J end lost 0 bases, and 11 bases lay between the germline ends. Germline V gene sequence: CDR1 SGHAT, CDR2 FQNNGV. DNA for the CDR3: TGTGCCAGCAGCTTAGGGGGGACCACTAGCACAGATACGCAGTATTTT. The encoded protein is CASSLGGTTSTDTQYF.

The chain is built from TRBV30 and TRBJ1-1; D remains unclear. V was trimmed by 2 bases and J by 8 bases, leaving 9 bases between them. This CDR3 spans 11 amino acids. The germline CDR1 and CDR2 sequences are GTSNPN and SVGIG (reference sequence). This CDR3 reads CAWSPAEEAFF. The CDR3 nucleotides are TGTGCCTGGAGTCCGGCCGAAGAAGCTTTCTTT. The variable domain in full, with the rest retrieved from reference TRBV30 and TRBJ1-1, is SQTIHQWPATLVQPVGSPLSLECTVEGTSNPNLYWYRQAAGRGLQLLFYSVGIGQISSEVPQNLSASRPQDRQFILSSKKLLLSDSGFYLCAWSPAEEAFFGQGTRLTVV.

Comments on this clonotype: A much larger clone sits a single nucleotide away, making a read error possible. CDR3 region: CASSLISGTSTEAFF. CDR3 coding DNA: TGTGCCAGCAGCTTAATATCCGGGACGAGCACTGAAGCTTTCTTT. This sequence joins TRBV7-2 and TRBJ1-1; TRBD1 might be the D (5 bases). The CDR3 totals 15 residues. Trimming pared 2 bases from V and 4 bases from J, leaving 14 bases between. CDR1 and CDR2 (germline): SGHTA, FQGNSA.

This chain links TRBV4-2 with TRBJ2-4; 7 nucleotides align to TRBD1. The V gene end was trimmed by 8 bases and the J gene end by 9 bases; junction bases not matched to a gene: 19. Per the germline V gene, CDR1 is LGHNA and CDR2 is YNFKEQ. CDR3 length: 16 amino acids. CDR3 amino acids: CASCLVGAGGLGIQYF. CDR3 nucleotide sequence: TGTGCCAGCTGCCTAGTTGGGGCAGGGGGTCTAGGCATTCAGTACTTC.

This clonotype was picked up a small number of times. The chain employs TRBV20-1 and TRBJ1-1; TRBD1 is a possible D gene (6 bases). Trimming cost V 3 bases and J 5 bases, with 13 bases left between them. The CDR3 totals 13 residues. CDR1 is DFQATT, CDR2 SNEGSKA, per germline (reference sequence). CDR3 residues: CSARGGTITEAFF. The CDR3 bases are TGCAGTGCTAGGGGGGGCACCATTACTGAAGCTTTCTTT.